What follows are 9 T cell receptor beta chains derived from one specimen sequenced in a study of a mutant IDH1 vaccine in newly diagnosed glioma. TCRdb keeps only in-frame clones here, not all; method: immunoSEQ multiplex PCR. The sample yields about 24,000 clones, roughly 80% seen once. What these receptors recognize is not known. The time point: week 47, end of study. The study gave 300 ug of mutant IDH1 20-mer peptide per vaccine dose, with topical imiquimod. The specimen was PBMCs, collected from a glioma patient whose treatment included an IDH1 peptide vaccine. These receptors were obtained from a man between 35 and 55 years old with glioma. Some clones in this sample may be carry-over from other donors' samples.

This clone has a handful of counts. The chain links TRBV5-4 to TRBJ2-1; D is possibly TRBD1 (6 bases). Germline V gene sequence: CDR1 SGHNT, CDR2 YYREEE (reference sequence). Between the trimmed V and J ends, which lost 1 base and 6 bases, there was a span of 11 bases. The CDR3 is 14 amino acids. The CDR3 region has the DNA TGTGCCAGCAGCTTGATCGGCAGGGGCAATGAGCAGTTCTTC. Translation gives CASSLIGRGNEQFF.

This chain joins TRBV4-1 and TRBJ2-1, with 10 nucleotides matching TRBD2. V lost 1 base to trimming and J lost 9 bases; unmatched junction nucleotides: 12. Germline CDR1 reads MGHRA; CDR2 reads YSYEKL. There are 17 residues in the CDR3. The CDR3 DNA sequence: TGCGCCAGCAGCCAAGGGCCCCAGCGGGGGGGCCGGGGTGAGCAGTTCTTC. Its protein is CASSQGPQRGGRGEQFF.

This clone occurred once. The chain carries TRBV30 and TRBJ1-4; possibly TRBD1 for D (5 bases). V was clipped by 2 bases and J by 8 bases, with 21 bases between them. Germline V gives CDR1 GTSNPN, CDR2 SVGIG (reference sequence). The CDR3 runs 16 residues. CDR3 region: CAWSPRGRGNREKLFF. CDR3 sequence (DNA): TGTGCCTGGAGTCCCCGAGGCCGGGGCAACAGGGAAAAACTGTTTTTT.

This clone was detected once. The V gene is TRBV7-9, the J gene TRBJ2-1; the match to TRBD1 covers 10 bases. The CDR3 loop spans 16 amino acids. With V trimmed by 5 bases and J by 2 bases, 6 bases remained unmatched. Germline CDR1 and CDR2: SEHNR and FQNEAQ (reference sequence). CDR3 sequence: CASSAGTGATYNEQFF. DNA for the CDR3: TGTGCCAGCAGCGCCGGGACAGGGGCTACCTACAATGAGCAGTTCTTC.

The chain is built from TRBV7-8 and TRBJ2-5; D call uncertain. V dropped 1 base and J dropped 3 bases, with 15 bases sitting between them. CDR1 and CDR2 (germline): SGHVS, FQNEAQ. The CDR3 has 16 amino acids. In DNA, the CDR3 is TGTGCCAGCAGCTTAGGGGCCGGAGCCCCCAAAGAGACCCAGTACTTC. This encodes CASSLGAGAPKETQYF.

V usage is TRBV27 and J usage is TRBJ2-3, with D unresolved. The CDR3 loop spans 14 amino acids. The V gene's germline CDR1 is MNHEY and CDR2 SMNVEV (reference sequence). Trimming removed 0 bases at V and 2 bases at J, with 6 bases between. The CDR3 loop reads CASSLSSATDTQYF. The DNA of the CDR3 is TGTGCCAGCAGTTTATCGTCGGCCACAGATACGCAGTATTTT.

This clone came up once. The rearrangement joins TRBV11-2 to TRBJ1-2; no firm D call. Per germline, CDR1 SGHAT and CDR2 FQNNGV. Between the trimmed V and J ends, which lost 5 bases and 4 bases, there was a span of 11 bases. The CDR3 is 13 amino acids. The CDR3 DNA reads as TGTGCCAGCAGCCCCCCGGGGAGCTATGGCTACACCTTC. Its protein product is CASSPPGSYGYTF.

V gene TRBV2 combines with J gene TRBJ1-5; TRBD1 matches 7 bases. The CDR3 has 13 amino acids. Trimming removed 6 bases from V and 6 bases from J; junction bases left unmatched: 5. CDR1 SNHLY and CDR2 FYNNEI come from the germline V gene. CDR3 in DNA: TGTGCCAGCAGCCAGGGGGAGGGTCAGCCCCAGCATTTT. Translation: CASSQGEGQPQHF.

The rearrangement uses TRBV30 and TRBJ2-1; weak D call: TRBD2 (7 bases). The CDR3 has 14 amino acids. With 3 bases removed from V and 4 bases from J, the gap between germline ends came to 13 bases. Germline values: CDR1 GTSNPN, CDR2 SVGIG (reference sequence). CDR3 DNA: TGTGCCTGGAGAGAGGGGGGGCCTTACAATGAGCAGTTCTTC. This sequence encodes CAWREGGPYNEQFF.